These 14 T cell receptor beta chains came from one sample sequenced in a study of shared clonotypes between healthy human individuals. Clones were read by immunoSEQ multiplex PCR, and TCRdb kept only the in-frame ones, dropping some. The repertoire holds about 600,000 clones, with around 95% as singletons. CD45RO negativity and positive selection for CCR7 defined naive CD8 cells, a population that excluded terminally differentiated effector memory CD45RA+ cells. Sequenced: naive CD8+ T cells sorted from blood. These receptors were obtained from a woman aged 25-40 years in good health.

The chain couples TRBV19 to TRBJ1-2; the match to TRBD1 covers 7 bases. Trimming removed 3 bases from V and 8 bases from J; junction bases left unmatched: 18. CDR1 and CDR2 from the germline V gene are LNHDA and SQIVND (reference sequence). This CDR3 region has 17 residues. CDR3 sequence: CASSMGKVDRDDGGYTF. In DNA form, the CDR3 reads TGTGCCAGTAGTATGGGGAAGGTTGACAGGGATGACGGGGGCTACACCTTC.

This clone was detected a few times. CDR3 loop: CASSSLTGGTGYTF. In DNA, the CDR3 is TGTGCCAGCAGCTCCTTGACAGGGGGCACGGGCTACACCTTC. The chain couples TRBV11-2 to TRBJ1-2, with 10 bases identical to TRBD1. Germline V lookup: CDR1 SGHAT, CDR2 FQNNGV. CDR3 length: 14 amino acids. The V segment lost 4 bases and the J segment 8 bases; nucleotides outside the gene matches: 7.

The CDR3 sequence is CASSFGKGGYEQYF. CDR3 sequence (DNA): TGTGCCAGCAGCTTCGGCAAAGGGGGGTACGAGCAGTACTTC. This chain connects TRBV13 to TRBJ2-7; possibly TRBD1 or TRBD2 for D (6 bases each). The CDR3 covers 14 residues. V lost 3 bases to trimming and J lost 4 bases, with 13 bases between them. Germline loops: CDR1 PRHDT, CDR2 FYEKMQ (reference sequence). The entire variable domain, with the rest obtained from reference TRBV13 and TRBJ2-7, is as follows: AAGVIQSPRHLIKEKRETATLKCYPIPRHDTVYWYQQGPGQDPQFLISFYEKMQSDKGSIPDRFSAQQFSDYHSELNMSSLELGDSALYFCASSFGKGGYEQYFGPGTRLTVT.

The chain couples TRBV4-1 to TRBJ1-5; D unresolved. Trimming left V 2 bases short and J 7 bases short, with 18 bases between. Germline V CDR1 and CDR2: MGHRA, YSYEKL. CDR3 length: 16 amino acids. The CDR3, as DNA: TGCGCCAGCAGCCAAAACAGTCTAAGTGGAATCCAGCCCCAGCATTTT. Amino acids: CASSQNSLSGIQPQHF.

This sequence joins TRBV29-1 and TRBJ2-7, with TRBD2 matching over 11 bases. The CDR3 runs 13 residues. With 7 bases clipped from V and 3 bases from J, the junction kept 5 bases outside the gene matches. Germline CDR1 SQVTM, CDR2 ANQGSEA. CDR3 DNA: TGCAGCGCTGGGACTAGCGGAGACTACGAGCAGTACTTC. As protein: CSAGTSGDYEQYF.

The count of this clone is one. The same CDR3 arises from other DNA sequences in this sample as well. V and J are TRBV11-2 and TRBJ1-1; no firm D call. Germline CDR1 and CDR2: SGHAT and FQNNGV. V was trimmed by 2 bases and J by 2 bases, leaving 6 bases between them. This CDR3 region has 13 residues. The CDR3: CASSLNSNTEAFF. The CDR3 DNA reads TGTGCCAGCAGCTTAAACAGTAACACTGAAGCTTTCTTT.

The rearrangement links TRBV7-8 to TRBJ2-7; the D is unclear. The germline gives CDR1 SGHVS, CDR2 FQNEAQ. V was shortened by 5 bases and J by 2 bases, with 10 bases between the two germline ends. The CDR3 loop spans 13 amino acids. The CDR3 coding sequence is TGTGCCAGCAGCCCAGCCCGGGCCTACGAGCAGTACTTC. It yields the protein CASSPARAYEQYF.

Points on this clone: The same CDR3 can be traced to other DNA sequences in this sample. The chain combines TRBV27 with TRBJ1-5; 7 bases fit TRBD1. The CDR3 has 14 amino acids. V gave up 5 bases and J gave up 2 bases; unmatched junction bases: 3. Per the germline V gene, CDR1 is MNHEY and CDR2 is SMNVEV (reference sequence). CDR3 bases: TGTGCCAGCAGTCCTACAGGGGGCAATCAGCCCCAGCATTTT. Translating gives CASSPTGGNQPQHF.

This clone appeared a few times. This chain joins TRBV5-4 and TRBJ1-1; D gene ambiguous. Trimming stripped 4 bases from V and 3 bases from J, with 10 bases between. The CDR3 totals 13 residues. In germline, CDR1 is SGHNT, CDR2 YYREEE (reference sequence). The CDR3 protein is CASSPRADTEAFF. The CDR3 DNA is TGTGCCAGCAGCCCAAGGGCCGACACTGAAGCTTTCTTT.

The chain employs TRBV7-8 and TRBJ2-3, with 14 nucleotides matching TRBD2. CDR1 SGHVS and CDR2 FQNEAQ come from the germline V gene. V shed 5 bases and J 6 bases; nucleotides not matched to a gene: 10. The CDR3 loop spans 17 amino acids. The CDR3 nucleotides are TGTGCCAGCAGCGCCCGACTAGCGGGAGGGCCTTCGGATACGCAGTATTTT. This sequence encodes CASSARLAGGPSDTQYF. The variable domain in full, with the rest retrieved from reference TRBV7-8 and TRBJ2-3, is GAGVSQSPRYKVAKRGQDVALRCDPISGHVSLFWYQQALGQGPEFLTYFQNEAQLDKSGLPSDRFFAERPEGSVSTLKIQRTQQEDSAVYLCASSARLAGGPSDTQYFGPGTRLTVL.

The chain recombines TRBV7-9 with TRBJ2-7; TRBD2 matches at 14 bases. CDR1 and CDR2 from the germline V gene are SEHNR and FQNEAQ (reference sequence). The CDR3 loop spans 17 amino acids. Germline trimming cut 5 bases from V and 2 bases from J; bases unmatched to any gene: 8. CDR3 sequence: CASSPGLAGARAYEQYF. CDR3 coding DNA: TGTGCCAGCAGCCCGGGACTAGCGGGAGCTCGGGCCTACGAGCAGTACTTC.

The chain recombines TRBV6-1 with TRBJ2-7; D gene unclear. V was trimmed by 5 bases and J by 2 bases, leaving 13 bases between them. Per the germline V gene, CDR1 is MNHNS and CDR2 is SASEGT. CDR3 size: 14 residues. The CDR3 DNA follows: TGTGCCAGCAGTATACTAAGACTGACCTACGAGCAGTACTTC. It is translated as CASSILRLTYEQYF.

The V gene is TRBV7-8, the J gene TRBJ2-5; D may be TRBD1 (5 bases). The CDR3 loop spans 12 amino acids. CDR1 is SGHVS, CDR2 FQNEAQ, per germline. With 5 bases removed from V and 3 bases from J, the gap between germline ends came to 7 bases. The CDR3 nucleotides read TGTGCCAGCAGCCCAGGGAAAGAGACCCAGTACTTC. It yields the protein CASSPGKETQYF.

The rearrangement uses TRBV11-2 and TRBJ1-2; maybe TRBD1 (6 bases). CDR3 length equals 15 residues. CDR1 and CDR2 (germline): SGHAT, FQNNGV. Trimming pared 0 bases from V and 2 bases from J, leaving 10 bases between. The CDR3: CASSLETRGNYGYTF. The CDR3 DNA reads TGTGCCAGCAGCTTAGAAACTAGGGGGAACTATGGCTACACCTTC.